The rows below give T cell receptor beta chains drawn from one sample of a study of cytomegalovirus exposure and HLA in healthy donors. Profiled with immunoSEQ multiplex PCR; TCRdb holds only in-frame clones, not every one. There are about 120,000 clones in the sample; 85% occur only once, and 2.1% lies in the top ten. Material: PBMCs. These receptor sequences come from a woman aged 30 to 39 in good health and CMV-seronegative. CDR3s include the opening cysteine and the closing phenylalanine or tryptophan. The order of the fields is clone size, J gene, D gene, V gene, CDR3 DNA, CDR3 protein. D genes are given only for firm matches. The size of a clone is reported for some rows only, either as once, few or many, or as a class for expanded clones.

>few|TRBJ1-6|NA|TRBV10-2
TGCGCCAGCCTACTCGATACGGTACCCCTCCACTTT
CASLLDTVPLHF
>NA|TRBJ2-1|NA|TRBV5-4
TGTGCCAGCAGCTTGGGACAGTACAATGAGCAGTTCTTC
CASSLGQYNEQFF
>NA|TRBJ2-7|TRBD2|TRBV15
TGTGCCACCGCGGTAGCGGGGGGGTTCTACGAGCAGTACTTC
CATAVAGGFYEQYF
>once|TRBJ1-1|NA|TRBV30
TGTGCCTGGACGGTGGGTCCGGGGGACACTGAAGCTTTCTTT
CAWTVGPGDTEAFF
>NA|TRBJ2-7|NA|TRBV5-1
TGCGCCAGCAGCTTGACAGGGTCCGAGCAGTACTTC
CASSLTGSEQYF
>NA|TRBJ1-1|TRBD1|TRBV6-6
TGTGCCAGCCTTACCTCCGGGACAGGTGGTGAAGCTTTCTTT
CASLTSGTGGEAFF
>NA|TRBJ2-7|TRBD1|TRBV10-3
TGTGCCATCAGTGATGCTTACCGGGACAGGCCTTCCTACGAGCAGTACTTC
CAISDAYRDRPSYEQYF
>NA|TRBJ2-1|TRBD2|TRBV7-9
TGTGCCAGCAGCTTACCCGGGGGGGCCTACAATGAGCAGTTCTTC
CASSLPGGAYNEQFF
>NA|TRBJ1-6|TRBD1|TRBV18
TGTGCCAGCTCCCTGTTAGTCCCGGGACAGGGTCGGGATTCACCCCTCCACTTT
CASSLLVPGQGRDSPLHF
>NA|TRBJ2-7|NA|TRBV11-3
TGTGCCAGCAGCGGCGGACAGTTCGCCTACGAGCAGTACTTC
CASSGGQFAYEQYF
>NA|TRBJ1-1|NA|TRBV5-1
TGCGCCAGCAGCTTGGGGTCTACGAACACTGAAGCTTTCTTT
CASSLGSTNTEAFF
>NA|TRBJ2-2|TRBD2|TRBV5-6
TGTGCCAGCAGCTCGGGACTAGCGGGGTGGGCCGGGGAGCTGTTTTTT
CASSSGLAGWAGELFF
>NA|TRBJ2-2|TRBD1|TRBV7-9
TGTGCCAGCAGCTCGCGTAGGACAGGGGACGGGGAGCTGTTTTTT
CASSSRRTGDGELFF
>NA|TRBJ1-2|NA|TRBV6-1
TGTGCCAGCAGTTATCGAGGCGGTGGCTACACCTTC
CASSYRGGGYTF
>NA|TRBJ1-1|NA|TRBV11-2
TGTGCCAGCAGCATTATAGAGCCCAACACTGAAGCTTTCTTT
CASSIIEPNTEAFF
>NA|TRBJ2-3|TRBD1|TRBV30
TGTGCCTGGAGTCCCGACAGGGGGCAGACAGATACGCAGTATTTT
CAWSPDRGQTDTQYF
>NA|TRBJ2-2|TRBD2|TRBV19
TGTGCCAGTAAGGATGGGGGGGACACCGGGGAGCTGTTTTTT
CASKDGGDTGELFF
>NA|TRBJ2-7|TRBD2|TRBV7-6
TGTGCCAGCAGCTTAACGCGGGGGTCCTCTACCTACGAGCAGTACTTC
CASSLTRGSSTYEQYF
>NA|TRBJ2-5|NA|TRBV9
TGTGCCAGCAGCCCTCACATTAAACCGGAGACCCAGTACTTC
CASSPHIKPETQYF
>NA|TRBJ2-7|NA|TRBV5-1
TGCGCCAGCAGCTTGGGAGGTGGGCGGGGTGAGTCCTACGAGCAGTACTTC
CASSLGGGRGESYEQYF
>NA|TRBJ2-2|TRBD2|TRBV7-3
TGTGCCAGCAGCTACGGCGGGGGGCGCACCGGGGAGCTGTTTTTT
CASSYGGGRTGELFF
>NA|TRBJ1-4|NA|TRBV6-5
TGTGCCAGCAGTTCCGGGGTGGGAGTGAAAAAACTGTTTTTT
CASSSGVGVKKLFF